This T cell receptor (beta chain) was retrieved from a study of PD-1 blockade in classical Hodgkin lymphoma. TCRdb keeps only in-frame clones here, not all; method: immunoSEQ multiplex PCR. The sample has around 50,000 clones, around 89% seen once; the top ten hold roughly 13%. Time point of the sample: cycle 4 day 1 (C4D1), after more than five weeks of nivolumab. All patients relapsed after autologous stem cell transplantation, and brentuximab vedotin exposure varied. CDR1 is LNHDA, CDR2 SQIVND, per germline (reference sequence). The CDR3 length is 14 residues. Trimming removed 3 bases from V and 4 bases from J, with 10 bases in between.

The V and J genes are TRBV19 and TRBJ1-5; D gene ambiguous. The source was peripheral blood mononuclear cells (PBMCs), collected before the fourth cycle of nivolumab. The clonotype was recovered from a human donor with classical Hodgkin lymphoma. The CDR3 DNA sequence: TGTGCCAGTAGTATGGCAAAGGAAAATCAGCCCCAGCATTTT. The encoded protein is CASSMAKENQPQHF.